These 20 T cell receptor beta chains were sequenced from one sample in a study of identical twins. TCRdb recomputed calls from the 5' RACE reads with MiXCR, one row per CDR3 protein. The sample records 640,000 or so distinct CDR3 sequences, roughly 6% being singletons. The sample was naive T cells sorted from blood. The receptors originated from a man between 18 and 35 years old in good health.

The chain uses TRBV12-5 and TRBJ2-2; 15 bases fit TRBD2. CDR1 and CDR2 from the germline V gene are LGHNT and FRNRAP. The CDR3 contains 17 residues. J was trimmed by 9 bases and V by 6 bases; bases with no gene match: 11. This CDR3 reads CASGPGLAGGRGWELFF. Here the CDR3 DNA reads TGTGCTAGTGGCCCCGGACTAGCGGGAGGGCGAGGCTGGGAGCTGTTTTTT.

The chain employs TRBV5-6 and TRBJ1-4; TRBD1 is a possible D gene (6 bases). Germline V gene sequence: CDR1 SGHDT, CDR2 YYEEEE. V was pared by 1 base and J by 8 bases, with 15 bases between. The CDR3 is 15 amino acids. The CDR3: CASSLLAGAREKLFF. CDR3 DNA sequence: TGTGCCAGCAGCTTGTTAGCGGGGGCGCGAGAAAAACTGTTTTTT. The full variable domain, its missing parts supplied by reference TRBV5-6 and TRBJ1-4, is DAGVTQSPTHLIKTRGQQVTLRCSPKSGHDTVSWYQQALGQGPQFIFQYYEEEERQRGNFPDRFSGHQFPNYSSELNVNALLLGDSALYLCASSLLAGAREKLFFGSGTQLSVL.

This clonotype was found many times. The rearrangement uses TRBV9 and TRBJ1-6; 8 nucleotides match TRBD1. Germline CDR1 reads SGDLS; CDR2 reads YYNGEE. The CDR3 runs 17 residues. The junction had 7 bases not matched to a gene; V was cut back by 0 bases and J by 5 bases. CDR3 nucleotide sequence: TGTGCCAGCAGCGTAGATGTACAGGGGGTTAATAATTCACCCCTCCACTTT. Protein sequence: CASSVDVQGVNNSPLHF. Drawing the rest from reference TRBV9 and TRBJ1-6, the complete variable domain is DSGVTQTPKHLITATGQRVTLRCSPRSGDLSVYWYQQSLDQGLQFLIQYYNGEERAKGNILERFSAQQFPDLHSELNLSSLELGDSALYFCASSVDVQGVNNSPLHFGNGTRLTVT.

The sample holds a few counts of this clonotype. V and J are TRBV28 and TRBJ2-1, with 10 bases matching TRBD2. Germline loops: CDR1 MDHEN, CDR2 SYDVKM. The V and J ends lost 10 bases and 2 bases, in that order; junction bases with no gene match: 5. The CDR3 spans 14 residues. CDR3: CATRLAGPYNEQFF. The CDR3, as DNA: TGTGCCACCCGACTAGCGGGCCCCTACAATGAGCAGTTCTTC.

This clonotype has only a few counts. The chain is built from TRBV20-1 and TRBJ2-1; D is perhaps TRBD2 (6 bases). The CDR3 is made up of 16 amino acids. Per germline, CDR1 DFQATT and CDR2 SNEGSKA (reference sequence). V was pared by 3 bases and J by 7 bases, with 22 bases between. CDR3 in DNA: TGCAGTGCTAGGCAACTCCTAGCGCCACGGAGGAATGAGCAGTTCTTC. This translates into CSARQLLAPRRNEQFF.

The chain uses TRBV20-1 and TRBJ2-1, with D hard to call. V was pared by 5 bases and J by 4 bases, with 9 bases between. The germline V gene has CDR1 DFQATT and CDR2 SNEGSKA (reference sequence). The CDR3 length is 12 residues. The DNA of the CDR3 is TGCAGTGCTCTAGACCTATACAATGAGCAGTTCTTC. It specifies CSALDLYNEQFF.

This clonotype was seen repeatedly, ten times or more. The V and J genes are TRBV5-6 and TRBJ2-7; 13 bases map to TRBD2. This CDR3 comprises 15 residues. V trimming: 4 bases; J trimming: 4 bases; junction bases outside the gene matches: 5. CDR1 is SGHDT and CDR2 is YYEEEE in the germline V gene. CDR3 nucleotides: TGTGCCAGCAGCCCGAGGACTAGCGGGAGATACGAGCAGTACTTC. Translated: CASSPRTSGRYEQYF. The full variable domain, in which reference TRBV5-6 and TRBJ2-7 provide the parts outside the CDR3, is DAGVTQSPTHLIKTRGQQVTLRCSPKSGHDTVSWYQQALGQGPQFIFQYYEEEERQRGNFPDRFSGHQFPNYSSELNVNALLLGDSALYLCASSPRTSGRYEQYFGPGTRLTVT.

The genes are TRBV7-2 and TRBJ1-5; 7 nucleotides match TRBD1. V lost 5 bases to trimming and J lost 0 bases; unmatched junction nucleotides: 4. Germline V gives CDR1 SGHTA, CDR2 FQGNSA. The CDR3 sequence is 15 residues long. Here the CDR3 DNA reads TGTGCCAGCAGCAAGGGACAGAATAGCAATCAGCCCCAGCATTTT. This codes for CASSKGQNSNQPQHF.

This clonotype was found many times. The V call is TRBV7-9, the J call TRBJ1-1; 9 nucleotides agree with TRBD1. The CDR3 covers 16 residues. Germline V CDR1 and CDR2: SEHNR, FQNEAQ (reference sequence). The V gene end was trimmed by 2 bases and the J gene end by 4 bases; junction bases not matched to a gene: 8. In DNA, the CDR3 is TGTGCCAGCAGCTTAACCGGGACAGGGAGAGTCACTGAAGCTTTCTTT. It translates to CASSLTGTGRVTEAFF. Together with reference TRBV7-9 and TRBJ1-1, the CDR3 gives the full variable domain: DTGVSQNPRHKITKRGQNVTFRCDPISEHNRLYWYRQTLGQGPEFLTYFQNEAQLEKSRLLSDRFSAERPKGSFSTLEIQRTEQGDSAMYLCASSLTGTGRVTEAFFGQGTRLTVV.

The chain combines TRBV6-5 with TRBJ2-5; D is uncertain. Germline V gene sequence: CDR1 MNHEY, CDR2 SVGAGI. V lost 4 bases to trimming and J lost 4 bases, with 16 bases between them. CDR3 length equals 15 residues. CDR3: CASSFLRSGRETQYF. As DNA, the CDR3 is TGTGCCAGCAGTTTTCTACGCTCGGGCCGAGAGACCCAGTACTTC.

This clonotype was seen many times. This chain joins TRBV20-1 and TRBJ1-5, with D possibly TRBD1 on 6 matching bases. Trimming pared 6 bases from V and 0 bases from J, leaving 15 bases between. The CDR3 consists of 15 residues. Germline-derived CDR1 and CDR2 are DFQATT and SNEGSKA (reference sequence). The CDR3 loop is CSAIVQGNSNQPQHF. The CDR3 DNA reads as TGCAGTGCCATCGTACAGGGAAATAGCAATCAGCCCCAGCATTTT.

This clonotype was counted at least ten times. This chain joins TRBV5-1 and TRBJ2-1; TRBD1 might be the D (5 bases). CDR3 size: 14 residues. Germline V gives CDR1 SGHRS, CDR2 YFSETQ. The ends were cut back, 4 bases at V and 7 bases at J, with 15 bases in the middle. Here the CDR3 reads CASSQPAGSNEQFF. As DNA, the CDR3 is TGCGCCAGCAGCCAGCCCGCAGGGTCGAATGAGCAGTTCTTC. Drawing the rest from reference TRBV5-1 and TRBJ2-1, the complete variable domain is KAGVTQTPRYLIKTRGQQVTLSCSPISGHRSVSWYQQTPGQGLQFLFEYFSETQRNKGNFPGRFSGRQFSNSRSEMNVSTLELGDSALYLCASSQPAGSNEQFFGPGTRLTVL.

This clonotype appeared a few times. The CDR3 loop reads CASSPGLTQETQYF. The CDR3 nucleotides are TGTGCCAGCAGCCCGGGACTAACCCAAGAGACCCAGTACTTC. This chain links TRBV3-1 with TRBJ2-5; 7 bases match TRBD2. This CDR3 is 14 amino acids long. After removal of 4 bases from V and 1 base from J, the junction contained 3 bases not matched to a gene. Germline V gene sequence: CDR1 LGHDT, CDR2 YNNKEL (reference sequence).

The rearrangement links TRBV9 to TRBJ2-3, with 15 bases fitting TRBD2. The CDR3 runs 19 residues. The germline gives CDR1 SGDLS, CDR2 YYNGEE. Unmatched junction bases numbered 8, after V lost 0 bases and J lost 3 bases. Here the CDR3 DNA reads TGTGCCAGCAGCGTAGACGGTGGACTAGCGGGAGGGGCAACAGATACGCAGTATTTT. It codes for CASSVDGGLAGGATDTQYF.

This clonotype was counted between two and nine times. This chain uses TRBV10-3 with TRBJ2-2; 10 bases line up with TRBD2. The germline V gene has CDR1 ENHRY and CDR2 SYGVKD. The CDR3 has 16 residues. Trimming at V came to 4 bases and at J to 8 bases, leaving 10 bases not matched to a gene. The CDR3 nucleotides are TGTGCCATCAGTGCGGGACTAGCGAACCGTAAGGGGGAGCTGTTTTTT. It translates to CAISAGLANRKGELFF.

This sequence joins TRBV11-2 and TRBJ2-7, with 8 bases matching TRBD2. Trimming cost V 4 bases and J 3 bases; bases outside gene matches: 5. This CDR3 spans 14 amino acids. Germline-derived CDR1 and CDR2 are SGHAT and FQNNGV. The chain's CDR3 is CASSSSGSLYEQYF. CDR3 coding DNA: TGTGCCAGCAGCTCCAGCGGGAGTCTCTACGAGCAGTACTTC.

V and J are TRBV12-3 or TRBV12-4 and TRBJ2-4; the D gene is possibly TRBD2 (6 bases). CDR3 size: 17 residues. V was trimmed by 6 bases and J by 3 bases, leaving 21 bases between them. CDR3 sequence reads: CASSRPRGGVGKNIQYF. The CDR3 bases are TGTGCCAGCAGCCGCCCGCGGGGTGGGGTGGGCAAAAACATTCAGTACTTC.

This clonotype appeared many times. The chain combines TRBV6-1 with TRBJ2-1; D remains unclear. From germline, CDR1 is MNHNS and CDR2 SASEGT. The length of the CDR3 is 15 residues. V lost 8 bases and J lost 0, with 14 bases in between. Here the CDR3 reads CASLKALSSYNEQFF. The CDR3, as DNA: TGTGCCAGCCTAAAAGCGCTAAGCTCCTACAATGAGCAGTTCTTC.

This clonotype occurred a few times. V gene TRBV5-5 combines with J gene TRBJ2-7, with D uncertain. The ends were cut back, 4 bases at V and 3 bases at J, with 8 bases in the middle. The CDR3 is 12 amino acids. Per germline, CDR1 SGHKS and CDR2 YYEKEE (reference sequence). This chain's CDR3 is CASSPAYYEQYF. The CDR3 bases are TGTGCCAGCAGCCCGGCTTACTACGAGCAGTACTTC. Using reference TRBV5-5 and TRBJ2-7 for the parts outside the CDR3, the full variable domain is DAGVTQSPTHLIKTRGQQVTLRCSPISGHKSVSWYQQVLGQGPQFIFQYYEKEERGRGNFPDRFSARQFPNYSSELNVNALLLGDSALYLCASSPAYYEQYFGPGTRLTVT.

This clonotype appeared a few times. The V gene is TRBV6-5, the J gene TRBJ2-1, with TRBD2 matching over 11 bases. From germline, CDR1 is MNHEY and CDR2 SVGAGI. With V trimmed by 3 bases and J by 9 bases, 4 bases remained unmatched. The CDR3 extends over 14 amino acids. The CDR3 protein is CASSYSLAGGEQFF. The CDR3 DNA is TGTGCCAGCAGTTATAGTCTAGCGGGAGGTGAGCAGTTCTTC.